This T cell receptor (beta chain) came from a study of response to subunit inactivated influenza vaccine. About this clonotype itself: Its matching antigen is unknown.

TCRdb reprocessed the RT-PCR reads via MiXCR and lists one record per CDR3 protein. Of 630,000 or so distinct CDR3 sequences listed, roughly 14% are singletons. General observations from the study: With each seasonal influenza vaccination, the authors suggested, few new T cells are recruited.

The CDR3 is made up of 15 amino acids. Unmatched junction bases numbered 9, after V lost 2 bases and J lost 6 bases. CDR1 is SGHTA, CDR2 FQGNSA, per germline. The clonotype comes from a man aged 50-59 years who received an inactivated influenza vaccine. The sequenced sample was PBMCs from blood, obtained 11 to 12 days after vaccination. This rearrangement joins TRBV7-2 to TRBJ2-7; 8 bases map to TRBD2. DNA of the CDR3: TGTGCCAGCAGCTTAACGGGTAGCGGGGTCCCCGAGCAGTACTTC. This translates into CASSLTGSGVPEQYF.